A single TCR beta chain is shown here with its context. CDR3 length equals 14 residues. Germline assignment: CDR1 SGHTA and CDR2 FQGNSA. The V and J ends lost 5 bases and 7 bases, in that order; junction bases with no gene match: 8. The entry originates in a study of blood T cell repertoires in COVID-19. Looking at the study overall: The United States, Italy and Spain supplied acute and convalescent COVID-19 samples. PBMCs, B-cell-depleted T cells, or T cells provided the cDNA or gDNA that made up the material.

In the study's own analysis: Estimated nucleated cell counts came from reference gene primer amplification. Data came from immunoSEQ multiplex PCR; TCRdb stores just in-frame clones and leaves some out. That table is the source of V, J and clone size, and D and trimming were worked out from the DNA. The top ten hold roughly 25% of the sample, which has 50,000 or so clones, approximately 79% seen once. The receptor comes from a man between 70 and 80 years old with acute or convalescent COVID-19. The J gene is TRBJ2-4, the V gene TRBV7-2, with 7 bases aligning to TRBD1. The specimen was peripheral blood. CDR3 amino acids: CASSEYRGPNIQYF. The CDR3 region has the DNA TGTGCCAGCAGCGAGTACAGGGGCCCCAACATTCAGTACTTC.